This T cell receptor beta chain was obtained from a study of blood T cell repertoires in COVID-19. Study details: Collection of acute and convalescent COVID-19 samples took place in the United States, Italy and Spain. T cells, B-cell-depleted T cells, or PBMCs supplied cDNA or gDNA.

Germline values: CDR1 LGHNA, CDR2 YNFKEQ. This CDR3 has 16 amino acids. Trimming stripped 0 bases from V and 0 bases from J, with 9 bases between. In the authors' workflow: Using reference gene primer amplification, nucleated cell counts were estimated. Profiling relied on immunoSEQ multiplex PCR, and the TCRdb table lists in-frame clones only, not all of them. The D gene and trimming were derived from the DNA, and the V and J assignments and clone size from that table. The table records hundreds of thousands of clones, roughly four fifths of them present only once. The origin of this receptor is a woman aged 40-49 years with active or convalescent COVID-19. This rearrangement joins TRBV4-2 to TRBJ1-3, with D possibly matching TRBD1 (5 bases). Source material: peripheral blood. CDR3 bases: TGTGCCAGCAGCCAAGAGGGGCCCCCCTCTGGAAACACCATATATTTT. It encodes CASSQEGPPSGNTIYF.